This entry lists 10 T cell receptor beta chains sequenced from one sample in a study of response to subunit inactivated influenza vaccine. TCRdb reanalysed the RT-PCR reads using MiXCR and keeps one entry per CDR3 protein. The table has a few hundred thousand distinct CDR3 sequences, 12% to 15% seen once; the top ten hold around 10%. The source was PBMCs from blood, collected about 13 days after vaccination. These receptors came from a man between 45 and 60 years old who received an inactivated influenza vaccine.

This chain connects TRBV7-2 to TRBJ2-7; 9 bases align to TRBD2. The V gene's germline CDR1 is SGHTA and CDR2 FQGNSA. The CDR3 spans 14 residues. With 1 base clipped from V and 5 bases from J, the junction kept 3 bases outside the gene matches. CDR3 region: CASSLGGRVNEQYF. CDR3 DNA sequence: TGTGCCAGCAGCTTAGGCGGGAGGGTTAACGAGCAGTACTTC. The entire variable domain, with the rest obtained from reference TRBV7-2 and TRBJ2-7, is as follows: GAGVSQSPSNKVTEKGKDVELRCDPISGHTALYWYRQSLGQGLEFLIYFQGNSAPDKSGLPSDRFSAERTGGSVSTLTIQRTQQEDSAVYLCASSLGGRVNEQYFGPGTRLTVT.

J is TRBJ2-4 and V is TRBV6-2 or TRBV6-3, with 12 bases identical to TRBD2. The CDR3 runs 16 residues. Trimming removed 7 bases from V and 0 bases from J; junction bases left unmatched: 4. Germline V gives CDR1 MNHEY, CDR2 SVGEGT. CDR3 amino acids: CASTGTSGQAKNIQYF. Here the CDR3 DNA reads TGTGCCAGCACGGGGACTAGCGGGCAAGCCAAAAACATTCAGTACTTC.

The chain recombines TRBV9 with TRBJ2-1; 9 bases are shared with TRBD1. Unmatched junction bases numbered 4, after V lost 2 bases and J lost 7 bases. CDR3 length: 14 residues. Germline V gives CDR1 SGDLS, CDR2 YYNGEE. CDR3 amino acids: CASSVGTGMNEQFF. Here the CDR3 DNA reads TGTGCCAGCAGCGTCGGGACAGGGATGAATGAGCAGTTCTTC.

The J gene is TRBJ2-7, the V gene TRBV12-3 or TRBV12-4; D may be TRBD1 or TRBD2 (6 bases each). V was trimmed by 4 bases and J by 0 bases, leaving 10 bases between them. The CDR3 covers 14 residues. CDR3 nucleotide sequence: TGTGCCAGCAGTTGGAGGGGGAGCTCCTACGAGCAGTACTTC. As protein: CASSWRGSSYEQYF.

This clonotype was counted at least ten times. The chain uses TRBV4-2 and TRBJ1-2; D is unclear. CDR1 and CDR2 from the germline V gene are LGHNA and YNFKEQ. With 0 bases removed from V and 0 bases from J, the gap between germline ends came to 8 bases. CDR3 length: 15 residues. The CDR3 nucleotides are TGTGCCAGCAGCCAAGATAAGACACCTAACTATGGCTACACCTTC. It encodes CASSQDKTPNYGYTF.

This clonotype was observed a handful of times. This rearrangement joins TRBV4-1 to TRBJ2-2; D unresolved. Germline V gives CDR1 MGHRA, CDR2 YSYEKL. Trimming stripped 5 bases from V and 5 bases from J, with 15 bases between. This CDR3 has 15 amino acids. The DNA for the CDR3 is TGCGCCAGCAGCTCAAACACGTTGGGAACCGGGGAGCTGTTTTTT. Translating it yields CASSSNTLGTGELFF.

The chain employs TRBV2 and TRBJ1-1, with D perhaps matching TRBD1 (6 bases). The CDR3 covers 14 residues. The V and J ends lost 6 bases and 2 bases respectively, with 13 bases between them. Germline V gives CDR1 SNHLY, CDR2 FYNNEI. This CDR3 is CASRKGHSNTEAFF. The CDR3 DNA follows: TGTGCCAGCAGAAAGGGACACAGCAACACTGAAGCTTTCTTT.

This clonotype showed up just once. The junction differs from germline at one of its ends, possibly a read error. The chain is built from TRBV7-8 and TRBJ1-1; no clear D. The CDR3 contains 17 residues. Germline CDR1 is SGHVS and CDR2 is FQNEAQ. The CDR3 DNA reads as TGTGCCAGCAGCCATTCGTTCTTCGGAGACCGGAACGCTGAAGCTTTCTTT. It is translated as CASSHSFFGDRNAEAFF. Full variable domain (outside the CDR3, taken from reference TRBV7-8 and TRBJ1-1): GAGVSQSPRYKVAKRGQDVALRCDPISGHVSLFWYQQALGQGPEFLTYFQNEAQLDKSGLPSDRFFAERPEGSVSTLKIQRTQQEDSAVYLCASSHSFFGDRNAEAFFGQGTRLTVV.

This clonotype appeared a few times. This rearrangement joins TRBV28 to TRBJ1-2; TRBD1 matches at 10 bases. The V segment lost 7 bases and the J segment 2 bases; nucleotides outside the gene matches: 13. This CDR3 has 17 amino acids. CDR1 is MDHEN, CDR2 SYDVKM, per germline. Here the CDR3 DNA reads TGTGCCAGCACCTCACGAGAGCCGACAGGGGGCAACTATGGCTACACCTTC. As protein: CASTSREPTGGNYGYTF.

This rearrangement joins TRBV5-6 to TRBJ2-3; 8 bases are shared with TRBD1. The CDR3 covers 15 residues. Per germline, CDR1 SGHDT and CDR2 YYEEEE. Trimming removed 3 bases from V and 4 bases from J; junction bases left unmatched: 7. The chain's CDR3 is CASSSDREVADTQYF. CDR3 DNA sequence: TGTGCCAGCAGCTCGGACAGGGAGGTGGCAGATACGCAGTATTTT.